Listed below are T cell receptor beta chains from one sample, sequenced in a study of tumor-infiltrating lymphocytes in primary liver carcinoma. In TCRdb, the multiplex PCR reads were re-called with MiXCR into one record per CDR3 protein. The sample holds 20,000 to 25,000 distinct CDR3 sequences, 65% to 85% seen once. Sequences were obtained from liver tumor tissue from sampling region 2. Source of these receptors: a woman aged 30 to 39 with primary liver carcinoma and hepatitis B virus infection. CDR3s include the opening cysteine and the closing phenylalanine or tryptophan. The order of the fields is J gene, clone size, CDR3 length, D gene, V gene, CDR3 protein, CDR3 DNA. The D gene is left open where the match is weak. Rows may omit the clone size; those that give it use once, few, many or a size class.

J gene: TRBJ2-2
clone size: NA
CDR3 length: 14
D gene: NA
V gene: TRBV9
CDR3 protein: CASSVVQGAGELFF
CDR3 DNA: TGTGCCAGCAGCGTCGTACAGGGCGCCGGGGAGCTGTTTTTT

J gene: TRBJ2-1
clone size: NA
CDR3 length: 15
D gene: NA
V gene: TRBV4-1
CDR3 protein: CASSLDTGTLHEQFF
CDR3 DNA: TGCGCGAGCAGCCTTGATACGGGAACTCTTCATGAGCAGTTTTTC

J gene: TRBJ2-7
clone size: NA
CDR3 length: 17
D gene: TRBD1
V gene: TRBV5-8
CDR3 protein: CAISRSNAGTEIYEQYF
CDR3 DNA: TGTGCCATCAGCAGATCAAACGCCGGGACAGAAATTTACGAGCAGTACTTC

J gene: TRBJ2-3
clone size: NA
CDR3 length: 18
D gene: NA
V gene: TRBV5-4
CDR3 protein: CASSNPAASRNRTDTQYF
CDR3 DNA: TGTGCCAGCAGTAACCCGGCGGCTAGCAGGAATCGGACGGATACGCAGTATTTT

J gene: TRBJ1-6
clone size: NA
CDR3 length: 14
D gene: NA
V gene: TRBV5-5
CDR3 protein: CACSLDVNNSPLHF
CDR3 DNA: TGTGCCTGTAGCTTGGACGTCAATAATTCACCCCTCCACTTT

J gene: TRBJ2-3
clone size: NA
CDR3 length: 14
D gene: NA
V gene: TRBV12-3/TRBV12-4
CDR3 protein: CVNRTGGATGTQYF
CDR3 DNA: TGTGTCAACAGAACGGGTGGGGCAACAGGTACGCAGTATTTT

J gene: TRBJ2-2
clone size: NA
CDR3 length: 16
D gene: NA
V gene: TRBV25-1
CDR3 protein: CALHGTLSPYTGELFF
CDR3 DNA: TGTGCCCTTCATGGCACTTTGTCACCTTACACCGGGGAGCTGTTTTTT

J gene: TRBJ2-5
clone size: NA
CDR3 length: 18
D gene: TRBD2
V gene: TRBV11-3
CDR3 protein: CASNPSSLAGVNGETQYF
CDR3 DNA: TGTGCCAGTAACCCTAGTTCACTAGCGGGAGTTAACGGAGAGACCCAGTATTTC

J gene: TRBJ2-7
clone size: NA
CDR3 length: 15
D gene: NA
V gene: TRBV12-3/TRBV12-4
CDR3 protein: CASSLLGCGIYERYF
CDR3 DNA: TGTGCCAGCAGTTTACTGGGGTGTGGGATCTACGAGAGGTACTTC

J gene: TRBJ1-2
clone size: NA
CDR3 length: 15
D gene: TRBD1
V gene: TRBV28
CDR3 protein: CVCIQGQGANYGYTF
CDR3 DNA: TGTGTCTGCATCCAAGGACAGGGGGCTAACTACGGCTACACCTTC

J gene: TRBJ2-1
clone size: NA
CDR3 length: 18
D gene: NA
V gene: TRBV4-2
CDR3 protein: CASSRVMSVRSSYNEQLF
CDR3 DNA: TGTGCCAGCAGCCGAGTAATGAGCGTCCGAAGCTCCTACAATGAGCAGCTCTTC

J gene: TRBJ2-4
clone size: many
CDR3 length: 17
D gene: TRBD2
V gene: TRBV11-1
CDR3 protein: CASSFPGTSGTNNIQYF
CDR3 DNA: TGTGCCAGCAGCTTTCCCGGGACCAGCGGGACCAACAACATTCAGTACTTC

J gene: TRBJ2-3
clone size: NA
CDR3 length: 16
D gene: TRBD2
V gene: TRBV7-8
CDR3 protein: CANSLGAGGPGNTHYF
CDR3 DNA: TGTGCCAACAGCTTAGGAGCGGGAGGGCCTGGTAATACGCATTATTTC

J gene: TRBJ2-1
clone size: NA
CDR3 length: 15
D gene: NA
V gene: TRBV4-1
CDR3 protein: CASSQDDIARDVQFF
CDR3 DNA: TGCGCCAGCAGCCAAGATGATATAGCGAGGGATGTGCAGTTCTTC

J gene: TRBJ2-7
clone size: NA
CDR3 length: 15
D gene: NA
V gene: TRBV6-5
CDR3 protein: CASSYKDYSSFEQYF
CDR3 DNA: TGTGCCAGCAGTTACAAGGACTACAGCTCCTTCGAGCAGTACTTC

J gene: TRBJ1-5
clone size: NA
CDR3 length: 14
D gene: NA
V gene: TRBV12-3/TRBV12-4
CDR3 protein: CASSLTGFTQSQHF
CDR3 DNA: TGCGCCAGCAGCCTAACAGGGTTTACTCAGTCCCAGCATTTT

J gene: TRBJ2-7
clone size: many
CDR3 length: 16
D gene: TRBD1
V gene: TRBV7-6
CDR3 protein: CASSLEDREFPYEQYF
CDR3 DNA: TGTGCCAGCAGCTTAGAGGACAGGGAGTTTCCCTACGAGCAGTACTTC

J gene: TRBJ2-1
clone size: many
CDR3 length: 16
D gene: TRBD2
V gene: TRBV10-2
CDR3 protein: CASSLLAGVTHNEQFF
CDR3 DNA: TGCGCCAGCAGCCTCTTAGCGGGCGTCACCCACAATGAGCAGTTCTTC

J gene: TRBJ2-3
clone size: NA
CDR3 length: 17
D gene: NA
V gene: TRBV7-9
CDR3 protein: CASNLGATGSRTDTQYF
CDR3 DNA: TGTGCCAGCAACTTAGGGGCTACGGGGTCTCGCACAGATACACAGTATTTT

J gene: TRBJ2-2
clone size: once
CDR3 length: 10
D gene: TRBD1
V gene: TRBV29-1
CDR3 protein: CSVGQGELVF
CDR3 DNA: TGCAGCGTGGGGCAGGGGGAACTGGTTTTT

J gene: TRBJ2-7
clone size: NA
CDR3 length: 18
D gene: TRBD1
V gene: TRBV4-2
CDR3 protein: CTSSQEHLGQGGPRELYF
CDR3 DNA: TGTACCAGCAGCCAGGAACACCTAGGACAGGGGGGACCGCGCGAGCTATACTTC

J gene: TRBJ2-2
clone size: NA
CDR3 length: 18
D gene: TRBD2
V gene: TRBV7-8
CDR3 protein: CASSSFRLAGEDSGELFF
CDR3 DNA: TGTGCCAGCAGTTCCTTTAGACTAGCGGGAGAGGACTCCGGGGAGCTTTTTTTT

J gene: TRBJ2-6
clone size: once
CDR3 length: 15
D gene: NA
V gene: TRBV6-5
CDR3 protein: CANRLRGLGANVLTF
CDR3 DNA: TGTGCCAACAGACTACGGGGGCTTGGGGCCAATGTCCTGACTTTC

J gene: TRBJ2-3
clone size: NA
CDR3 length: 15
D gene: NA
V gene: TRBV7-2
CDR3 protein: CASRLGIQTRDTRYF
CDR3 DNA: TGTGCCAGCCGCCTAGGGATTCAAACTCGGGATACGCGGTATTTT

J gene: TRBJ2-4
clone size: NA
CDR3 length: 15
D gene: NA
V gene: TRBV11-1
CDR3 protein: CTSSFAGTGYGIQYF
CDR3 DNA: TGTACCAGCAGCTTCGCCGGGACGGGTTATGGCATTCAGTACTTC

J gene: TRBJ2-2
clone size: NA
CDR3 length: 14
D gene: TRBD2
V gene: TRBV4-3
CDR3 protein: CASGQEERSGELFF
CDR3 DNA: TGCGCCAGCGGCCAAGAGGAGCGGAGCGGGGAACTGTTTTTT

J gene: TRBJ1-1
clone size: NA
CDR3 length: 15
D gene: NA
V gene: TRBV10-3
CDR3 protein: CAISIRAMLNTEAFF
CDR3 DNA: TGTGCCATCAGCATCAGGGCAATGCTGAACACTGAAGCTTTCTTT

J gene: TRBJ1-6
clone size: NA
CDR3 length: 13
D gene: NA
V gene: TRBV6-5
CDR3 protein: CASRRGEHTPLLF
CDR3 DNA: TGTGCCAGTAGAAGAGGGGAGCATACACCCCTCCTCTTT

J gene: TRBJ1-2
clone size: NA
CDR3 length: 16
D gene: NA
V gene: TRBV11-2
CDR3 protein: CTSSPRGGDWSYGYTF
CDR3 DNA: TGTACCAGCAGCCCGCGAGGTGGGGATTGGAGCTATGGCTACACCTTC

J gene: TRBJ2-3
clone size: once
CDR3 length: 17
D gene: NA
V gene: TRBV5-4
CDR3 protein: CASSVDGHPPLTDTQCF
CDR3 DNA: TGTGCCAGCAGCGTAGACGGACACCCCCCACTCACAGATACGCAGTGTTTT

J gene: TRBJ2-7
clone size: medium-sized
CDR3 length: 15
D gene: NA
V gene: TRBV12-3/TRBV12-4
CDR3 protein: CASSLLGSGIYEQYF
CDR3 DNA: TGTGCCAGCAGTTTACTGGGGAGTGGGATCTACGAGCAGTACTTC

J gene: TRBJ2-3
clone size: NA
CDR3 length: 12
D gene: NA
V gene: TRBV5-6
CDR3 protein: CASNLRADTQYF
CDR3 DNA: TGTGCTAGCAACTTGAGGGCAGATACGCAGTATTTT

J gene: TRBJ2-3
clone size: NA
CDR3 length: 15
D gene: TRBD1
V gene: TRBV10-3
CDR3 protein: CTINEPGTGADTQFF
CDR3 DNA: TGTACCATCAATGAACCCGGGACAGGGGCCGATACGCAGTTTTTT

J gene: TRBJ2-7
clone size: NA
CDR3 length: 18
D gene: NA
V gene: TRBV4-3
CDR3 protein: CASSQAVVGDHISYEQYF
CDR3 DNA: TGCGCCAGCAGCCAAGCTGTGGTGGGGGATCACATTAGCTACGAACAGTACTTC

J gene: TRBJ2-1
clone size: NA
CDR3 length: 14
D gene: TRBD2
V gene: TRBV7-9
CDR3 protein: CVSSLDLTGGMQFF
CDR3 DNA: TGTGTCAGCAGCTTAGATCTAACGGGGGGGATGCAGTTCTTC

J gene: TRBJ2-3
clone size: NA
CDR3 length: 16
D gene: NA
V gene: TRBV11-2
CDR3 protein: CASTRSGGLSTDTQYF
CDR3 DNA: TGTGCCAGCACTCGCAGTGGGGGCCTAAGTACAGATACGCAGTATTTT

J gene: TRBJ2-2
clone size: NA
CDR3 length: 15
D gene: NA
V gene: TRBV6-5
CDR3 protein: CANSPRPGFTGELFF
CDR3 DNA: TGTGCCAACAGTCCGCGGCCAGGGTTCACCGGGGAGCTGTTCTTT

J gene: TRBJ1-2
clone size: NA
CDR3 length: 13
D gene: TRBD1
V gene: TRBV5-1
CDR3 protein: CASSPDRGCGYTF
CDR3 DNA: TGCGCCAGCAGCCCTGACAGGGGGTGTGGTTACACCTTC

J gene: TRBJ2-5
clone size: NA
CDR3 length: 18
D gene: TRBD2
V gene: TRBV11-3
CDR3 protein: CASSPSSLAGVYGETQYF
CDR3 DNA: TGTGCCAGCAGCCCTAGTTCGCTAGCGGGAGTTTACGGAGAGACCCAGTACTTC

J gene: TRBJ2-2
clone size: many
CDR3 length: 16
D gene: TRBD1
V gene: TRBV28
CDR3 protein: CASSPWDRGLTGELFF
CDR3 DNA: TGTGCCAGCAGTCCGTGGGACAGGGGGCTGACCGGGGAGCTGTTTTTT

J gene: TRBJ2-1
clone size: NA
CDR3 length: 13
D gene: NA
V gene: TRBV24-1
CDR3 protein: CATSNPDFGEHFF
CDR3 DNA: TGTGCCACCAGTAATCCCGACTTTGGTGAGCATTTCTTC

J gene: TRBJ2-3
clone size: NA
CDR3 length: 16
D gene: NA
V gene: TRBV7-9
CDR3 protein: CASNSVRGVSTDTQYF
CDR3 DNA: TGTGCCAGCAACTCGGTGCGAGGGGTTAGCACAGATACGCAGTATTTT

J gene: TRBJ1-1
clone size: NA
CDR3 length: 12
D gene: NA
V gene: TRBV28
CDR3 protein: CAPVGLRTEAFF
CDR3 DNA: TGTGCCCCCGTGGGGCTAAGGACTGAAGCTTTCTTT

J gene: TRBJ2-7
clone size: NA
CDR3 length: 11
D gene: NA
V gene: TRBV28
CDR3 protein: CASGLASEQYF
CDR3 DNA: TGTGCCAGCGGTTTAGCTTCCGAGCAGTACTTC

J gene: TRBJ2-1
clone size: NA
CDR3 length: 17
D gene: TRBD2
V gene: TRBV10-3
CDR3 protein: CAINGDASGRSLYEQFF
CDR3 DNA: TGTGCCATCAATGGGGACGCTAGCGGGAGAAGTCTCTATGAGCAGTTCTTC

J gene: TRBJ2-2
clone size: NA
CDR3 length: 11
D gene: NA
V gene: TRBV6-1
CDR3 protein: CASSVVVELFF
CDR3 DNA: TGTGCCAGCAGTGTCGTCGTGGAGTTGTTTTTT